This T cell receptor (beta chain) came from a study of shared clonotypes between healthy human individuals. The study's findings and limits: Clonotypes shared by all four donors outscored non-shared clonotypes in generation probability.

Notes on this clone: Its cognate antigen is unknown.

The V end was cut by 7 bases, the J end by 4 bases, with 16 bases between. The germline V gene encodes CDR1 MNHEY and CDR2 SMNVEV (reference sequence). The CDR3 has 14 amino acids. Only in-frame clones appear in the TCRdb table, and some are missing; sequencing was by immunoSEQ multiplex PCR. The sample comprises around 1,000,000 clones, 60% to 85% of which are singletons, and roughly 0.9% rests with the top ten. The clonotype originates from a young man in good health. Some clones in this sample may be carry-over from other donors' samples. The V and J genes are TRBV27 and TRBJ1-2; a weak D match, TRBD1 (6 bases). The sample was memory CD4+ T cells from PBMCs. Subset denoted: CD45RA-negative fraction. The CDR3: CASKTGWGAYGYTF. In DNA, the CDR3 is TGTGCCAGCAAAACCGGGTGGGGGGCCTATGGCTACACCTTC.